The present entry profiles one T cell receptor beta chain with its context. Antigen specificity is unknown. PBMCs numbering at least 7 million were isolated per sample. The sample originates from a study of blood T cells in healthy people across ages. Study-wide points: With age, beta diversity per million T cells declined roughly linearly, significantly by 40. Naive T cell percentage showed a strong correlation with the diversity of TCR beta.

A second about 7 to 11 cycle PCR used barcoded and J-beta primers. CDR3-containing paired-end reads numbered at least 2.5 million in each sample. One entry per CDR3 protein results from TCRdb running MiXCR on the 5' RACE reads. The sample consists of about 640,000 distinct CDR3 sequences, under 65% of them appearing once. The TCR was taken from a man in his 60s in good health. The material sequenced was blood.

CDR3 DNA: TGTGCCAGCAGCGTCGGCCCCGGGAACTACGAGCAGTACTTC. Translation: CASSVGPGNYEQYF. The gene calls are TRBV9 and TRBJ2-7; possibly TRBD2 for D (5 bases). This CDR3 region has 14 residues. The V end was cut by 2 bases, the J end by 3 bases, with 12 bases between. Germline CDR1 and CDR2: SGDLS and YYNGEE.